This T cell receptor beta chain was documented in a study of graft-versus-host responses after intestinal transplantation (dated by TCRdb to the early 2020s). As for the study more broadly: Multivisceral, liver-intestinal, or isolated intestinal transplants were received by the recipients. The cohort enrolled some 23 intestinal transplant recipients, one of whom was a retransplant, and 3 patients without pretransplant specimens were excluded. Bulk TCR-beta CDR3 sequencing was used to track graft-versus-host and host-versus-graft alloreactive T cell clones in the graft, circulation and bone marrow after intestinal transplantation. To identify alloreactive clones, pre-transplant mixed lymphocyte reaction products were sequenced and then compared with unstimulated pre-transplant donor and recipient T cells. Rather than going through the commercial service, samples from a few later patients were sequenced in-house on an Illumina MiSeq and processed with MiXCR. Anti-thymocyte globulin induction was given to all recipients, followed by maintenance tacrolimus and steroids for 3 to 4 years. Donor T cell macrochimerism was defined as a peak of at least 4% donor T cells among recipient peripheral blood mononuclear cells. General conclusions and limits of the study: Peak levels of circulating GvH clones were associated with declines in HvG clones early after transplant. GvH clones were found in recipient bone marrow, and some of the GvH clones appeared earlier in ileal mucosa or blood, which is consistent with an intestinal mucosal origin. The conclusions were limited by the relatively low number and heterogeneity of the intestinal transplant patients. High GvH to HvG T cell clonal ratios were observed in the allografts of patients with donor T cell macrochimerism.

This specimen's time point label, interpreted: cells obtained before transplantation from donor or recipient. CD3+CD4+ and CD3+CD8+ populations were FACS-sorted from unstimulated pre-transplant donor and recipient cells taken from spleen or lymph nodes. The library came from the immunoSEQ multiplex PCR assay. For most patients, genomic DNA was isolated with the Qiagen DNeasy Blood and Tissue Kit and sent frozen to Adaptive Biotechnologies for TCR sequencing. For most patients, high-throughput TCR-beta CDR3 sequencing of genomic DNA was performed by Adaptive Biotechnologies. As for the authors' bioinformatics: Adaptive's ImmunoSEQ software supplied the TCR sequencing data for around 17 patients, while MiXCR and VDJtools were used to process a few other patients. CD4 versus CD8 sorting errors were corrected by removing sequences found in both subsets at a frequency ratio below 5:1. CDR3 nucleotide sequences shared by donor and recipient were removed because the origin of these sequences could not be assigned. Alloreactive clones required at least 2-fold expansion over unstimulated cells and minimum CFSE-low frequency of 0.002% (template counts) or 0.001% (read counts). A clone was considered mappable if detected in the sequenced pre-transplant spleen, lymph node, or MLR CFSE-low populations of the donor or recipient. The cumulative frequency of alloreactive clones was calculated as a percentage of all sequences, weighted by copy number. TCRdb stores this immuneACCESS table with in-frame sequences only. Part of the clones is absent; in the studies checked, under half of the shortfall reflects unresolved V genes, and no reason is known for the rest. V and J calls and clone size come straight from that table; D and trimming were deduced from the DNA. This sample lists about 88,000 clones; about 95% were detected once. The top ten clonotypes cover more than 0.15% of the sample.

A word on this clone: Its specific antigen is unknown. Base quality data are lacking; no much larger clone is found one base away.

According to the germline V gene (reference sequence), CDR1 reads LNHDA and CDR2 reads SQIVND. The CDR3, cysteine through phenylalanine, is 11 amino acids long. Only CDR3 DNA is held: 33 bases, read in frame from base 1. The junction shows trimming of 6 bases on V and 6 bases on J, plus 8 bases between the germline ends. Recombination connected TRBV19 to TRBJ1-2; tentative D gene TRBD1, with 5 bases matching. The receptor was isolated from a human donor who was the organ donor for an intestinal transplant. The sequences come from unstimulated CD4+ T cells sorted from spleen or lymph node cells, collected before transplant. The nucleotide sequence reads as follows: TGTGCCAGTAGAGAGGGGCATGGCTACACCTTC. Translation gives CASREGHGYTF.